These 13 T cell receptor beta chains originate from one sample sequenced in a study of T cell clusters in autoimmune cytopenias (dated by TCRdb to between 2018 and 2021). Instrument on record: Illumina MiSeq. To amplify TRB rearrangements, a touch-down multiplex PCR protocol was run with the TRB-A and TRB-B primer pools combined in a single tube. Based on TCRdb reprocessing of the reads, there is one entry per CDR3 protein sequence, and DNA is missing. The sample table records 7,700 or so distinct CDR3 sequences. Jointly, the top ten make up roughly 5.6% of the sample. TRB amplification used approximately 0.25 ug of peripheral blood genomic DNA, approximately 41,000 genome equivalents, per sample. Sequencing used peripheral blood. The receptors come from a human donor with an autoimmune cytopenia or autoimmune hepatitis (not recorded which).

The chain joins TRBV20-1 to TRBJ2-7; checking the TCRdb D call of TRBD1 is not possible without DNA. In germline, CDR1 is DFQATT, CDR2 SNEGSKA (reference sequence). The CDR3 has 14 residues. This CDR3 reads CSAPRGTGMGEQYF.

The chain couples TRBV18 to TRBJ1-1; without DNA, the TCRdb call of TRBD1 cannot be checked. The CDR3 is made up of 15 amino acids. Germline assignment: CDR1 KGHSH and CDR2 LQKENI. The CDR3 is CASTRGRGQGTEAFF.

This clonotype ranks as medium-sized in terms of frequency. This chain connects TRBV19 to TRBJ2-1; no DNA is available, so the TRBD2 call from TCRdb remains unchecked. CDR1 and CDR2 from the germline V gene are LNHDA and SQIVND (reference sequence). The CDR3 is 15 residues long. This CDR3 reads CASSREAGVVYEQFF.

This clonotype registers medium-sized by frequency. The V call is TRBV6-1, the J call TRBJ1-1. This CDR3 has 13 residues. CDR1 MNHNS and CDR2 SASEGT come from the germline V gene. The CDR3 loop reads CASKAGFGTEAFF.

The rearrangement links TRBV24-1 to TRBJ1-5; TCRdb's D call, TRBD1, is unchecked because there is no DNA. Germline-derived CDR1 and CDR2 are KGHDR and SFDVKD. The CDR3 sequence is 15 residues long. CDR3 loop: CATSDPTGGPQPQHF.

The gene calls are TRBV2 and TRBJ1-4; the D call of TRBD1 rests on TCRdb alone, since no DNA is present to check it. Germline loops: CDR1 SNHLY, CDR2 FYNNEI. The CDR3 contains 16 residues. Here the CDR3 reads CASSETGWGDSGKLFF.

Here the CDR3 reads CASSPGTENTEAFF. The rearrangement joins TRBV11-2 to TRBJ1-1; the D call of TRBD1 rests on TCRdb alone, since no DNA is present to check it. CDR3 length equals 14 residues. Per the germline V gene, CDR1 is SGHAT and CDR2 is FQNNGV. Full variable domain (outside the CDR3, taken from reference TRBV11-2 and TRBJ1-1): EAGVAQSPRYKIIEKRQSVAFWCNPISGHATLYWYQQILGQGPKLLIQFQNNGVVDDSQLPKDRFSAERLKGVDSTLKIQPAKLEDSAVYLCASSPGTENTEAFFGQGTRLTVV.

V gene TRBV5-4 combines with J gene TRBJ1-2; as DNA is missing, the TRBD1 call by TCRdb cannot be tested. Germline-derived CDR1 and CDR2 are SGHNT and YYREEE (reference sequence). The CDR3 consists of 15 residues. This CDR3 is CASSSPKEGDYGYTF.

This chain joins TRBV24-1 and TRBJ2-3; TCRdb proposes TRBD2, but this gene call is untestable without DNA. The CDR3 spans 13 residues. Germline V gene lookup returns CDR1 KGHDR and CDR2 SFDVKD. The CDR3 sequence is CASGGGDTDTQYF.

Measured by frequency, this clonotype is medium-sized. The chain employs TRBV19 and TRBJ2-3; TCRdb calls TRBD1, which cannot be checked without DNA. Germline V gives CDR1 LNHDA, CDR2 SQIVND (reference sequence). The CDR3 covers 15 residues. The CDR3: CASSPDRTSTDTQYF.

This clonotype is classed as medium-sized (0.01 to 0.1%) by frequency. The chain carries TRBV6-1 and TRBJ2-2; absent DNA, TCRdb's TRBD1 call cannot be checked. Germline CDR1 reads MNHNS; CDR2 reads SASEGT. The CDR3 contains 15 residues. The chain's CDR3 is CASRRWQGAVGELFF.

This chain links TRBV24-1 with TRBJ2-7; TCRdb proposes TRBD2, but this gene call is untestable without DNA. The length of the CDR3 is 13 residues. Germline V CDR1 and CDR2: KGHDR, SFDVKD. This chain's CDR3 is CATSAAGRYEQYF.

The V gene is TRBV5-6, the J gene TRBJ1-5; TCRdb calls TRBD1, which cannot be checked without DNA. The CDR3 runs to 15 residues. Germline-derived CDR1 and CDR2 are SGHDT and YYEEEE. CDR3 in amino acids: CASSSAGRANQPQHF. The whole variable domain, filled in from reference TRBV5-6 and TRBJ1-5, reads DAGVTQSPTHLIKTRGQQVTLRCSPKSGHDTVSWYQQALGQGPQFIFQYYEEEERQRGNFPDRFSGHQFPNYSSELNVNALLLGDSALYLCASSSAGRANQPQHFGDGTRLSIL.